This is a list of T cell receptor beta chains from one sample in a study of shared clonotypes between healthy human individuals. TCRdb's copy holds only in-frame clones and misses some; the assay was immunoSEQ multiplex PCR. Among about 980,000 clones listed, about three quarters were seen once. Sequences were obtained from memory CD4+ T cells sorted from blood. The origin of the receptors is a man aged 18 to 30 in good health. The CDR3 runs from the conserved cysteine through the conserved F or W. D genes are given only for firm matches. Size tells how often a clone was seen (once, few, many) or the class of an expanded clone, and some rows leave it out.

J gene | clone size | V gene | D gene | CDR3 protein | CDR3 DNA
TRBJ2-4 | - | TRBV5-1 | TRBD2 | CASSLEGGADIQYF | TGCGCCAGCAGCTTGGAGGGAGGGGCTGACATTCAGTACTTC
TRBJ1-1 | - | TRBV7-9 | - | CASSLGPLNTEAFF | TGTGCCAGCAGCTTGGGACCACTGAACACTGAAGCTTTCTTT
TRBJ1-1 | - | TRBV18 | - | CASSPPLASDTEAFF | TGTGCCAGCTCACCACCTTTAGCCTCGGACACTGAAGCTTTCTTT
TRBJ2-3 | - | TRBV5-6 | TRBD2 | CASSHGTSGRGDTQYF | TGTGCCAGCAGCCATGGGACTAGCGGGAGAGGAGATACGCAGTATTTT
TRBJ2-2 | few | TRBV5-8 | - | CASNGFTGELFF | TGTGCCAGCAACGGTTTTACCGGGGAGCTGTTTTTT
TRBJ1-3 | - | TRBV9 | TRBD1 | CASSVGRQGTGNTIYF | TGTGCCAGCAGCGTGGGGAGACAGGGAACAGGAAACACCATATATTTT
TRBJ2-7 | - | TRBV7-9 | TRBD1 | CASSASPGGFSEQYF | TGTGCCAGCAGCGCATCCCCAGGGGGCTTCAGCGAGCAGTACTTC
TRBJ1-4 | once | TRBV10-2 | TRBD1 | CASSDGQGWGEKLFF | TGCGCCAGCAGTGATGGACAGGGATGGGGTGAAAAACTGTTTTTT
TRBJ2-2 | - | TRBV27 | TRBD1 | CASSWGTVNTGELFF | TGTGCCAGCAGTTGGGGGACAGTTAACACCGGGGAGCTGTTTTTT
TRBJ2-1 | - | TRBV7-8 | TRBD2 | CASSFQLAGGNEQFF | TGTGCCAGCAGCTTCCAACTAGCGGGGGGGAATGAGCAGTTCTTC
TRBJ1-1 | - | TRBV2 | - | CASGPDLGGRKANTEAFF | TGTGCCAGCGGTCCTGATCTCGGGGGCCGGAAAGCGAACACTGAAGCTTTCTTT
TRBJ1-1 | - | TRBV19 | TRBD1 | CASSTGQGKSEAFF | TGTGCCAGTAGTACGGGACAGGGAAAGAGTGAAGCTTTCTTT
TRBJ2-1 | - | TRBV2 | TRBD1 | CASSDHQLRDRVSNEQFF | TGTGCCAGCAGTGACCACCAACTCCGGGACAGGGTGTCCAATGAGCAGTTCTTC
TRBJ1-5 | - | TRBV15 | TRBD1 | CATSKRTGASNQPQHF | TGTGCCACCAGCAAAAGGACAGGGGCTAGCAATCAGCCCCAGCATTTT
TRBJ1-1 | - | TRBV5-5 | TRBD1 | CASRWGQMNTEAFF | TGTGCCAGCAGGTGGGGACAGATGAACACTGAAGCTTTCTTT
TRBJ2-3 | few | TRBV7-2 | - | CASSPPGSTDTQYF | TGTGCCAGCAGCCCCCCCGGGAGCACAGATACGCAGTATTTT
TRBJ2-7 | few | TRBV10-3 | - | CASAPGQGKQYF | TGTGCCTCGGCTCCGGGACAAGGCAAGCAGTACTTC
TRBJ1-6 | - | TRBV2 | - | CASSEESPSSYNSPLHF | TGTGCCAGCAGTGAAGAGTCTCCTAGCTCCTATAATTCACCCCTCCACTTT
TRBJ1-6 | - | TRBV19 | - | CASSSLRLDNSPLHF | TGTGCCAGTAGTAGCCTACGGTTGGATAATTCACCCCTCCACTTT
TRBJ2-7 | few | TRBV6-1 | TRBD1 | CASSEVTGKFYEQYF | TGTGCCAGCAGTGAAGTGACAGGGAAGTTCTACGAGCAGTACTTC
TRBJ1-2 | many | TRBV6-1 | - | CASSAGQDGARGYTF | TGTGCCAGCAGTGCAGGGCAGGATGGAGCTCGGGGCTACACCTTC
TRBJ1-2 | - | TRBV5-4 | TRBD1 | CASSVQGGYGYTF | TGTGCCAGCAGCGTACAGGGGGGGTATGGCTACACCTTC
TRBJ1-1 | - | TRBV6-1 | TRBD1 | CASRTGGNTEAFF | TGTGCCAGCAGGACAGGGGGGAACACTGAAGCTTTCTTT
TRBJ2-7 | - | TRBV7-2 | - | CASSLTTTEQYF | TGTGCCAGCAGCTTAACGACTACCGAGCAGTACTTC
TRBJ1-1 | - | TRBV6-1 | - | CASSAWNTEAFF | TGTGCCAGCAGTGCCTGGAATACTGAAGCTTTCTTT
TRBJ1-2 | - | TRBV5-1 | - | CASSPNSDTFYGYTF | TGCGCCAGCAGTCCTAATTCGGACACATTCTATGGCTACACCTTC
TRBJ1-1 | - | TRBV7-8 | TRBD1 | CASSSRVDRVYTEAFF | TGTGCCAGCAGCTCTCGAGTGGACAGGGTTTACACTGAAGCTTTCTTT
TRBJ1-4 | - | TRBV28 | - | CASSPETGGEKLFF | TGTGCCAGCAGTCCCGAGACAGGCGGTGAAAAACTGTTTTTT
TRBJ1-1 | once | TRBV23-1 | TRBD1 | CASSLSGDRGWDTEAFF | TGCGCCAGCAGTCTCTCAGGGGACAGGGGCTGGGACACTGAAGCTTTCTTT
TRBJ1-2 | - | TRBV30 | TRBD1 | CAWTFTGDGGYTF | TGTGCCTGGACTTTTACAGGGGACGGTGGCTACACCTTC
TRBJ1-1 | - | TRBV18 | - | CASSKQGSTEAFF | TGTGCCAGCTCCAAACAGGGTAGCACTGAAGCTTTCTTT
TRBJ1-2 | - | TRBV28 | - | CASNPTGTAFTHGYTF | TGTGCCAGCAACCCTACAGGGACTGCCTTCACCCATGGCTACACCTTC
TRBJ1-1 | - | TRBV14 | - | CASSQQILNTEAFF | TGTGCCAGCAGCCAACAAATTTTGAACACTGAAGCTTTCTTT
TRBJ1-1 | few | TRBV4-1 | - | CASSQDPTAFSEAFF | TGCGCCAGCAGCCAAGACCCGACAGCTTTTTCTGAAGCTTTCTTT
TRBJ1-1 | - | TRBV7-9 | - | CASSLGTREGAFF | TGTGCCAGCAGCTTAGGGACCCGAGAGGGAGCTTTCTTT
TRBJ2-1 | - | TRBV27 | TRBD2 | CATRPGLADRYNNEQFF | TGTGCCACCCGTCCAGGGCTAGCGGATAGATACAATAATGAGCAGTTCTTC
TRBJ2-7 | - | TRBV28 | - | CASSPRQGGNEQYF | TGTGCCAGCAGTCCCCGACAGGGAGGGAACGAGCAGTACTTC
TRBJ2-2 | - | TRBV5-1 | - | CASSLVGGDSGELFF | TGCGCCAGCAGCTTGGTGGGGGGCGACAGCGGGGAGCTGTTTTTT
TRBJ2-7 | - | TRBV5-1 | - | CASSLVGGPNEQYF | TGCGCCAGCAGCTTGGTCGGGGGGCCAAACGAGCAGTACTTC
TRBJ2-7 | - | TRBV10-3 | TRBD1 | CAIRGTGADYEQYF | TGTGCCATCAGAGGAACAGGGGCCGACTACGAGCAGTACTTC
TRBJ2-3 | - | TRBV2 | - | CASSVGRGTDTQYF | TGTGCCAGCAGTGTAGGTAGGGGGACAGATACGCAGTATTTT
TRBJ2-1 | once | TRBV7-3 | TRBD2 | CASSSEPPGLGYNEQFF | TGTGCCAGCAGCTCCGAACCGCCGGGACTAGGGTACAATGAGCAGTTCTTC
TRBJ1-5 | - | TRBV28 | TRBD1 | CATSSGGGTGGPSQPQHF | TGTGCCACCAGCAGTGGGGGCGGGACAGGGGGCCCCAGTCAGCCCCAGCATTTT
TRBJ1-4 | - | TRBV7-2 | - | CASSLAQAEKLFF | TGTGCCAGCAGCTTAGCCCAGGCTGAGAAACTGTTTTTT
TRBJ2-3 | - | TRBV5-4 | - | CASSISQRTDTQYF | TGTGCCAGCAGCATTTCGCAGCGCACAGATACGCAGTATTTT
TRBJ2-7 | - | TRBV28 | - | CASSPRYEQYF | TGTGCCAGCAGTCCAAGGTACGAGCAGTACTTC
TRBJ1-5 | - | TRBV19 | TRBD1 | CASTPWGQGGNQPQHF | TGTGCCAGTACCCCCTGGGGACAGGGCGGCAATCAGCCCCAGCATTTT